Described below is a single T cell receptor beta chain sequence and its context. The second PCR ran roughly 6 to 11 cycles with a sample-barcoded 5' primer and J-beta primers. Each CDR3 protein gets one entry after TCRdb re-called the 5' RACE reads with MiXCR. Here the sample spans 1.5 million to 2 million distinct CDR3 sequences, about two fifths being singletons. The source of the sample is a study of blood T cells in healthy people across ages. Trimming shortened V by 1 base and J by 5 bases, and 11 bases separated the two germline ends. The CDR3 is 14 amino acids. The germline gives CDR1 SGHRS, CDR2 YFSETQ.

The sequence was obtained from a human donor in good health. V is TRBV5-1 and J is TRBJ2-3; D gene ambiguous. Sequences were obtained from blood. The CDR3 coding sequence is TGCGCCAGCAGCTTGAGCCTAGAAGGAGATACGCAGTATTTT. It codes for CASSLSLEGDTQYF.